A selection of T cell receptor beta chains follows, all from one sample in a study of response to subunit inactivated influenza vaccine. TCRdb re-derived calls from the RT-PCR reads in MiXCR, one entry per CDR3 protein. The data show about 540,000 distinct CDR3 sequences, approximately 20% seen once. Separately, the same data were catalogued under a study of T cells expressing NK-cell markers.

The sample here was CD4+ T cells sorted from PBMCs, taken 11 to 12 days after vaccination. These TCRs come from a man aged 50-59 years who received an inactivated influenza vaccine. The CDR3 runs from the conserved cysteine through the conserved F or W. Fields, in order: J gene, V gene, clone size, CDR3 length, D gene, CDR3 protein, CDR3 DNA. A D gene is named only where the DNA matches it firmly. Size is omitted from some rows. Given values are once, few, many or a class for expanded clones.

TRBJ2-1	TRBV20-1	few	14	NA	CGAGVGPIHNEQFF	TGCGGTGCAGGAGTGGGACCTATACACAATGAGCAGTTCTTC
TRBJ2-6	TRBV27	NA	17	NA	CASSFAPMGSGANVLTF	TGTGCCAGCAGTTTTGCCCCTATGGGCTCTGGGGCCAACGTCCTGACTTTC
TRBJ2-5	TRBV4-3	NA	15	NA	CASSQDWGLGETQYF	TGCGCCAGCAGCCAAGATTGGGGGCTGGGAGAGACCCAGTACTTC
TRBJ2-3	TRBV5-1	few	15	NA	CASSLDGRGTDTQYF	TGCGCCAGCAGCTTGGACGGAAGAGGCACAGATACGCAGTATTTT
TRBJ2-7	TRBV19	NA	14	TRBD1	CASRTGGPPYEQYF	TGTGCCAGCCGGACAGGGGGCCCACCCTACGAGCAGTACTTC
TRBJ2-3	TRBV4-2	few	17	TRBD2	CASSQGAAGGWADTQYF	TGTGCCAGCAGCCAAGGGGCAGCGGGGGGGTGGGCAGATACGCAGTATTTT
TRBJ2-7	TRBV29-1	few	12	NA	CSVGDVLNEQYF	TGCAGCGTTGGGGACGTTTTAAACGAGCAGTACTTC
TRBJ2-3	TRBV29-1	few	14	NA	CSAIVSRGPDTQYF	TGCAGCGCTATAGTAAGTCGGGGCCCAGATACGCAGTATTTT
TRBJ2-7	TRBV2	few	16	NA	CASSKLVSGSNGEQYF	TGTGCCAGCAGTAAACTCGTAAGCGGGTCCAATGGGGAGCAGTACTTC
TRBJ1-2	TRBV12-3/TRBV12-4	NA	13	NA	CASSGTAHDGYTF	TGTGCCAGCAGCGGGACCGCCCACGATGGCTACACCTTC
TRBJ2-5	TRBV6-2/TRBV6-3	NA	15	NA	CASRKSRTDQETQYF	TGTGCCAGCAGAAAATCCCGGACCGACCAAGAGACCCAGTACTTC
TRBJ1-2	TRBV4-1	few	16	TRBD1	CASSQEPPDRGNGYTF	TGCGCCAGCAGCCAAGAACCCCCCGACAGGGGTAATGGCTACACCTTC
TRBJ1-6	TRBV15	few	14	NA	CATSRTRTASPLHF	TGTGCCACCAGCAGAACCCGAACGGCCTCACCCCTCCACTTT
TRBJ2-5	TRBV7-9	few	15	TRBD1	CASSFGQGRQETQYF	TGTGCCAGCAGCTTTGGACAGGGTCGGCAAGAGACCCAGTACTTC
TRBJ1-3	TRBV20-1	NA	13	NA	CSARLDRRNTIYF	TGCAGTGCTAGACTGGACAGAAGGAACACCATATATTTT
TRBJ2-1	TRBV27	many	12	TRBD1	CASSLRTGGMFF	TGTGCCAGCAGTCTACGGACAGGGGGGATGTTCTTC
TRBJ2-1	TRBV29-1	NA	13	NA	CSLRQVRGNEQFF	TGCAGCCTAAGACAGGTCCGGGGGAATGAGCAGTTCTTC
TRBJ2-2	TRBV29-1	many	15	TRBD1	CSVRTGQMNTGELFF	TGCAGCGTTCGAACGGGACAGATGAACACCGGGGAGCTGTTTTTT
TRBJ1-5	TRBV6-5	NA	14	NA	CASSYTRTNQPQHF	TGTGCCAGCAGTTACACCCGGACCAATCAGCCCCAGCATTTT
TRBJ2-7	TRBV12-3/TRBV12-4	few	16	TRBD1	CASSFGTGAGTYEQYF	TGTGCCAGCAGTTTTGGGACAGGGGCAGGGACCTACGAGCAGTACTTC
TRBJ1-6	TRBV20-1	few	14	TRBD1	CSAGQGTRNSPLHF	TGCAGTGCCGGACAGGGAACGAGGAATTCACCCCTCCACTTT
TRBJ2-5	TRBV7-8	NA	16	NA	CASSLGGRGGQETQYF	TGTGCCAGCAGCTTAGGTGGCAGGGGAGGTCAAGAGACCCAGTACTTC
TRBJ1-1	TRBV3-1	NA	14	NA	CASSQGTWNTEAFF	TGTGCCAGCAGCCAAGGCACCTGGAACACTGAAGCTTTCTTT
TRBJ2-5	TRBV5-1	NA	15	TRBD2	CASSPQPGGGETQYF	TGCGCCAGCAGCCCGCAGCCGGGGGGAGGAGAGACCCAGTACTTC
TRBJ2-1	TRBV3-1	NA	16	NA	CASSQGGTISYNEQFF	TGTGCCAGCAGCCAAGGAGGGACAATCTCCTACAATGAGCAGTTCTTC
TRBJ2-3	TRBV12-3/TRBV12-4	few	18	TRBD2	CASSSTSGGSASTDTQYF	TGTGCCAGCAGTTCGACTAGCGGGGGTTCCGCTAGCACAGATACGCAGTATTTT
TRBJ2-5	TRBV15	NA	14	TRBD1	CATSRDRSVETQYF	TGTGCCACCAGCAGGGACAGGAGTGTGGAGACCCAGTACTTC
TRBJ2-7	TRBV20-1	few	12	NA	CSAGRGSYEQYF	TGCAGTGCCGGAAGGGGGAGCTACGAGCAGTACTTC
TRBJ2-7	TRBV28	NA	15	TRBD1	CASSPGDRVYYEQYF	TGTGCCAGCAGTCCCGGGGACAGGGTCTATTACGAGCAGTACTTC
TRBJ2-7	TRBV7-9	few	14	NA	CASSLEGGAYEQYF	TGTGCCAGCAGCTTAGAGGGCGGGGCCTACGAGCAGTACTTC
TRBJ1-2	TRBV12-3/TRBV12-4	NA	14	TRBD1	CASSLQGASYGYTF	TGTGCCAGCAGTTTACAGGGGGCCAGCTATGGCTACACCTTC
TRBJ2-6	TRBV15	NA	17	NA	CATSRKLTSSGANVLTF	TGTGCCACCAGCAGAAAACTTACAAGCTCTGGGGCCAACGTCCTGACTTTC
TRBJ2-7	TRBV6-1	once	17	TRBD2	CASMRGVAGGVTYEQYF	TGTGCCAGCATGAGGGGGGTGGCGGGAGGGGTTACCTACGAGCAGTACTTC
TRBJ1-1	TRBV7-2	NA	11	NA	CASSRDVEAFF	TGTGCCAGCAGCCGGGATGTTGAAGCTTTCTTT
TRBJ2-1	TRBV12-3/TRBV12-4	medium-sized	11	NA	CASSSYNEQFF	TGTGCCAGCAGCTCGTACAATGAGCAGTTCTTC
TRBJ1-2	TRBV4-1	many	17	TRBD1	CASSQDSWTGTPSRYTF	TGCGCCAGCAGCCAAGATTCCTGGACAGGAACTCCAAGCCGGTACACCTTC
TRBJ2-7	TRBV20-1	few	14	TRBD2	CSAPRGESPYEQYF	TGCAGTGCTCCCCGGGGGGAATCCCCCTACGAGCAGTACTTC
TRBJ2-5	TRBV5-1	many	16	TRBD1	CASSQGVASVKETQYF	TGCGCCAGCAGCCAGGGGGTAGCTTCCGTAAAAGAGACCCAGTACTTC
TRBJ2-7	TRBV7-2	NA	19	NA	CASSLARGQLSGVTYEQYF	TGTGCCAGCAGCTTAGCGCGGGGACAGCTTAGCGGGGTTACCTACGAGCAGTACTTC
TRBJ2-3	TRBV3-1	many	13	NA	CASSQDIASDKYF	TGTGCCAGCAGCCAAGATATAGCGTCGGATAAGTATTTT
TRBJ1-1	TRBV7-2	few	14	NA	CASSYGWMNTEAFF	TGTGCCAGCAGCTACGGGTGGATGAACACTGAAGCTTTCTTT
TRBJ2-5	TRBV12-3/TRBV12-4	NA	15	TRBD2	CASSLSGGNQETQYF	TGTGCCAGCAGTTTAAGCGGGGGAAACCAAGAGACCCAGTACTTC
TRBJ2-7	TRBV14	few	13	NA	CASSPGHYYEQYF	TGTGCCAGCAGCCCCGGTCATTACTACGAGCAGTACTTC
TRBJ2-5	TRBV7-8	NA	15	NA	CASSSRPGQHGGRGF	TGTGCCAGCAGCTCCAGACCGGGACAGCATGGGGGGAGGGGCTTC
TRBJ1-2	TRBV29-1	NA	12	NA	CSAWRGTGGYTF	TGCAGCGCGTGGCGGGGTACGGGTGGCTACACCTTC
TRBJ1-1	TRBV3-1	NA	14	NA	CASSQDGSVVEAFF	TGTGCCAGCAGCCAAGATGGGTCAGTAGTTGAAGCTTTCTTT
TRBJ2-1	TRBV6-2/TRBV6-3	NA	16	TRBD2	CASSMGGGGPYNEQFF	TGTGCCAGCAGCATGGGGGGCGGGGGGCCCTACAATGAGCAGTTCTTC
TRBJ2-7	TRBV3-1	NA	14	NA	CASSWGQGNYEQYF	TGTGCCAGCAGCTGGGGGCAGGGGAACTACGAGCAGTACTTC
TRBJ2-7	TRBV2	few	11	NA	CASTREYEQYF	TGTGCCAGCACGCGGGAATACGAGCAGTACTTC
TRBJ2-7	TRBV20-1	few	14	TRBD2	CSARQIAGSLEQYF	TGCAGTGCTAGGCAGATAGCGGGGTCGCTCGAGCAGTACTTC
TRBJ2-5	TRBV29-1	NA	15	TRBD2	CSVKQGGLAGETQYF	TGCAGCGTTAAGCAGGGTGGGCTAGCGGGAGAGACCCAGTACTTC
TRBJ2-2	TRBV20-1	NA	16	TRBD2	CSARTAGTRFTGELFF	TGCAGTGCTAGAACCGCCGGGACTAGGTTCACCGGGGAGCTGTTTTTT
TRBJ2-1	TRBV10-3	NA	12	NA	CAIRDRYNEQFF	TGTGCCATCCGGGACCGATACAATGAGCAGTTCTTC
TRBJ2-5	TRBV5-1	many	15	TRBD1	CASSRGQGRQETQYF	TGTGCCAGCAGTAGGGGACAGGGACGTCAAGAGACCCAGTACTTC
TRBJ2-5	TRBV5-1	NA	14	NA	CASSSGQSVETQYF	TGCGCCAGCAGCTCCGGACAGTCCGTAGAGACCCAGTACTTC
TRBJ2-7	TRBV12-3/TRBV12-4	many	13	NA	CASSLEGSYEQYF	TGTGCCAGCAGTTTAGAGGGGAGCTACGAGCAGTACTTC
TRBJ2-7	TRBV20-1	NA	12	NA	CSASPSSYEQYF	TGCAGTGCTAGCCCCTCGTCCTACGAGCAGTACTTC